Sequencing of this T cell receptor beta chain was carried out in a study of cytomegalovirus exposure and HLA in healthy donors. PCR was performed using 60 Vbeta and 13 Jbeta primers. TCRdb keeps only in-frame clones here, not all; method: immunoSEQ multiplex PCR. The sample lists approximately 110,000 clones; roughly 73% were seen once. There are 17 residues in the CDR3. V was cut by 0 bases and J by 1 base, with 16 bases left in between. Germline V CDR1 and CDR2: SGHRS, YFSETQ. Study outcomes and limitations: Earlier results showed most TCR beta V segments being productive about 87% or about 30% of the time. Later genetic work tied a missense DCLRE1C variant to beta-chain V and J trimming. As confirmed in vitro, a few CMV-associated chains were specific for CMV antigens. The listing of 150 to 200 TCR beta chains classed them as cytomegalovirus-associated.

This clone was found once. Its specificity is unknown. The V gene is TRBV5-1, the J gene TRBJ1-2; weak D call: TRBD1 (6 bases). The TCR was taken from a woman aged 25-40 years in good health and CMV-seronegative. The sample taken for sequencing was PBMCs. This CDR3 is CASSLAGDTSLNYGYTF. The DNA for the CDR3 is TGCGCCAGCAGCTTGGCCGGGGACACTTCGCTTAACTATGGCTACACCTTC.